These 7 T cell receptor beta chains came from one sample sequenced in a study of cytomegalovirus exposure and HLA in healthy donors. PCR was performed using 60 Vbeta and 13 Jbeta primers. Measured with immunoSEQ multiplex PCR; TCRdb has only the in-frame clones, and not every one. The sample lists around 130,000 clones; 75% to 90% were seen once. Sequencing was done on a sample of PBMCs. These receptors were taken from a man aged 35 to 55 in good health and CMV-seronegative.

The chain links TRBV30 to TRBJ1-5; TRBD1 aligns across 7 bases. Germline lookup yields CDR1 GTSNPN and CDR2 SVGIG (reference sequence). The CDR3 extends over 13 amino acids. The V and J ends lost 5 bases and 3 bases, in that order; junction bases with no gene match: 4. Here the CDR3 DNA reads TGTGCCTGGGCGGGACAGCACAATCAGCCCCAGCATTTT. Amino acid sequence: CAWAGQHNQPQHF.

This chain joins TRBV7-7 and TRBJ1-1, with no clear D. The CDR3 consists of 13 residues. The germline gives CDR1 SSHAT, CDR2 FNYEAQ (reference sequence). Trimming took off 4 bases at V and 3 bases at J, with 9 bases between the two ends. For the CDR3, the DNA is TGTGCCAGCAGCTCGGGGTTCGACACTGAAGCTTTCTTT. This gives the protein CASSSGFDTEAFF.

This sequence joins TRBV28 and TRBJ2-7; 9 nucleotides line up with TRBD2. V gave up 3 bases and J gave up 2 bases; unmatched junction bases: 5. The V gene's germline CDR1 is MDHEN and CDR2 SYDVKM. The CDR3 loop spans 15 amino acids. CDR3 DNA sequence: TGTGCCAGCAGTTTTAGGGCGGGAGGGCCCTACGAGCAGTACTTC. It translates to CASSFRAGGPYEQYF.

The V and J genes are TRBV6-5 and TRBJ2-5, with unresolved D. Trimming shortened V by 1 base and J by 5 bases, and 17 bases separated the two germline ends. CDR3 length: 16 residues. The germline V gene has CDR1 MNHEY and CDR2 SVGAGI. The chain's CDR3 is CASSYLPGRLPETQYF. The CDR3 DNA reads TGTGCCAGCAGTTACTTGCCGGGTCGACTCCCGGAGACCCAGTACTTC.

Remarks on this clone: The junction differs from germline at one of its ends, possibly a read error. The chain has TRBV6-5 and TRBJ2-4; maybe TRBD1 (5 bases). The CDR3 extends over 13 amino acids. From germline, CDR1 is MNHEY and CDR2 SVGAGI. The CDR3 bases are TGTGCCGGTCAGGTCAGGGCGAAAAACAGTCAGTACTTC. Its protein is CAGQVRAKNSQYF.

This chain uses TRBV21-1 with TRBJ2-5; the D segment call TRBD2 is taken from the table without a DNA check. TRBV21-1 is reported as a pseudogene. This CDR3 is 17 amino acids long. The chain's CDR3 is CASSKERTSGGWETQYF. CDR3 coding DNA: TGTGCCAGCAGCAAAGAACGGACTAGCGGGGGTTGGGAGACCCAGTACTTC.

This clone occurred once. V is TRBV2 and J is TRBJ1-5; no reliable D call. Germline V gene lookup returns CDR1 SNHLY and CDR2 FYNNEI. This CDR3 contains 14 residues. Trimming shortened V by 8 bases and J by 1 base, and 12 bases separated the two germline ends. CDR3 coding DNA: TGTGCCAGCCAGCTTGGGCCAAGCAATCAGCCCCAGCATTTT. This sequence encodes CASQLGPSNQPQHF.